The next 23 T cell receptor beta chains were all read from a single sample in a study of blood T cell repertoires in COVID-19. Method: immunoSEQ multiplex PCR; TCRdb's copy keeps in-frame clones and lacks some. The sample includes some 68,000 clones, 80% to 90% of them seen just once. The specimen was peripheral blood. The receptor source for this set is a man in his fifties or sixties with active COVID-19.

CDR3 nucleotides: TGTGCCAGCAGGAATAGCGGGGGAGTCCTCTCCGAGCAGTACTTC. It codes for CASRNSGGVLSEQYF. V usage is TRBV2 and J usage is TRBJ2-7, with 9 bases lining up with TRBD2. The CDR3 consists of 15 residues. Trimming cost V 6 bases and J 6 bases; bases outside gene matches: 12. Germline V gives CDR1 SNHLY, CDR2 FYNNEI.

The chain combines TRBV24-1 with TRBJ1-4, with TRBD1 matching over 9 bases. In germline, CDR1 is KGHDR, CDR2 SFDVKD. The ends lost 3 bases at V and 7 bases at J; junction bases unmatched: 5. The CDR3 spans 15 residues. CDR3 protein: CATSDAGDRVEKLFF. The CDR3 nucleotides read TGTGCCACCAGTGATGCCGGGGACAGGGTTGAAAAACTGTTTTTT.

The V call is TRBV11-2, the J call TRBJ2-1; weak D call: TRBD1 (6 bases). The CDR3 has 14 residues. Looked up from germline, CDR1 is SGHAT and CDR2 is FQNNGV. The V and J ends lost 3 bases and 5 bases respectively, with 11 bases between them. The CDR3 DNA reads TGTGCCAGCAGCTTGTTAGGACAGAACAATGAGCAGTTCTTC. It encodes CASSLLGQNNEQFF.

The chain uses TRBV5-4 and TRBJ2-2; 7 bases line up with TRBD2. The CDR3 length is 15 residues. V dropped 4 bases and J dropped 5; count of bases not matched to a gene: 8. Per germline, CDR1 SGHNT and CDR2 YYREEE (reference sequence). The chain's CDR3 is CASSAGTIRTGELFF. CDR3 DNA: TGTGCCAGCAGCGCCGGGACTATACGAACCGGGGAGCTGTTTTTT.

This chain links TRBV12-3 or TRBV12-4 with TRBJ1-5; the D is unclear. This CDR3 contains 13 residues. The ends were cut back, 5 bases at V and 7 bases at J, with 12 bases in the middle. The CDR3 is CASSPDQRQPQHF. The DNA for the CDR3 is TGTGCCAGCAGTCCAGACCAGAGGCAGCCCCAGCATTTT.

The rearrangement joins TRBV29-1 to TRBJ2-3, with 10 nucleotides matching TRBD1. The germline gives CDR1 SQVTM, CDR2 ANQGSEA. The CDR3 extends over 14 amino acids. The J segment lost 5 bases and the V segment lost 3 bases, leaving 5 bases of the junction unmatched. DNA of the CDR3: TGCAGCGTTGAGCTAGGGGACAGGGGAGATACGCAGTATTTT. It translates to CSVELGDRGDTQYF.

The rearrangement joins TRBV29-1 to TRBJ1-5; the match to TRBD1 covers 7 bases. The CDR3 totals 14 residues. The trim removed 4 bases at V and 3 bases at J, leaving 6 bases unmatched. Germline CDR1 reads SQVTM; CDR2 reads ANQGSEA. The CDR3 here is CSVVEGAHNQPQHF. CDR3 in DNA: TGCAGCGTTGTTGAGGGGGCCCACAATCAGCCCCAGCATTTT.

This clone turned up a few times. This chain joins TRBV28 and TRBJ1-2, with 8 bases lining up with TRBD1. This CDR3 is built from 16 residues. J lost 4 bases, V lost 4 bases, and 11 bases had no gene match. The germline V gene has CDR1 MDHEN and CDR2 SYDVKM. The CDR3 DNA follows: TGTGCCAGCAGTTCGCCCGACAGGGGTGAGATCTATGGCTACACCTTC. This translates into CASSSPDRGEIYGYTF.

This clone was recorded only once. The gene calls are TRBV30 and TRBJ2-1; 10 bases are a match to TRBD2. This CDR3 spans 16 amino acids. V was pared by 0 bases and J by 7 bases, with 9 bases of the junction left unmatched. Looked up from germline, CDR1 is GTSNPN and CDR2 is SVGIG (reference sequence). CDR3 residues: CAWSVRTSGLGNEQFF. In DNA, the CDR3 is TGTGCCTGGAGTGTCCGGACTAGCGGTCTGGGTAATGAGCAGTTCTTC. Full variable domain (missing parts from reference TRBV30 and TRBJ2-1): SQTIHQWPATLVQPVGSPLSLECTVEGTSNPNLYWYRQAAGRGLQLLFYSVGIGQISSEVPQNLSASRPQDRQFILSSKKLLLSDSGFYLCAWSVRTSGLGNEQFFGPGTRLTVL.

This CDR3 reads CASSYPGTGGGGYTF. For the CDR3, the DNA is TGTGCCAGCAGCTACCCTGGGACAGGGGGCGGTGGCTACACCTTC. The V gene is TRBV3-1 (or the pseudogene TRBV3-2), the J gene TRBJ1-2, with 12 bases that match TRBD1. CDR3 length: 15 residues. The germline CDR1 and CDR2 sequences are LGHDT and YNNKEL (reference sequence). J gave up 7 bases and V 5 bases, and 8 bases lay outside the gene matches.

This clone appeared a few times. The chain joins TRBV5-4 to TRBJ2-7, with TRBD1 as a possible D gene (6 bases). The CDR3 spans 13 residues. Trimming cost V 1 base and J 1 base, with 6 bases left between them. CDR1 SGHNT and CDR2 YYREEE come from the germline V gene (reference sequence). This CDR3 reads CASSLRGSYEQYF. The DNA for the CDR3 is TGTGCCAGCAGCTTGAGGGGGTCCTACGAGCAGTACTTC.

The chain recombines TRBV2 with TRBJ2-1; 11 bases agree with TRBD1. Germline CDR1 SNHLY, CDR2 FYNNEI. The J segment lost 5 bases and the V segment lost 4 bases, leaving 1 base of the junction unmatched. The CDR3 loop spans 14 amino acids. The CDR3 nucleotides are TGTGCCAGCAGTGGGACAGGGGGCCACAATGAGCAGTTCTTC. Translated: CASSGTGGHNEQFF.

V usage is TRBV27 and J usage is TRBJ2-5, with D unresolved. Trimming pared 6 bases from V and 0 bases from J, leaving 8 bases between. The CDR3 sequence is 13 residues long. Germline-derived CDR1 and CDR2 are MNHEY and SMNVEV (reference sequence). CDR3 bases: TGTGCCAGCAGCCCACTGTACCAAGAGACCCAGTACTTC. Translating gives CASSPLYQETQYF.

V usage is TRBV7-2 and J usage is TRBJ2-7; 7 positions agree with TRBD1. V lost 8 bases to trimming and J lost 3 bases; unmatched junction nucleotides: 7. The CDR3 covers 13 residues. Germline-derived CDR1 and CDR2 are SGHTA and FQGNSA. For the CDR3, the DNA is TGTGCCAGCCGTGGGACAGCCCTCTACGAGCAGTACTTC. Its translation is CASRGTALYEQYF.

This chain uses TRBV11-1 with TRBJ2-3; 7 bases are shared with TRBD1. The CDR3 contains 13 residues. In germline, CDR1 is SGHAT, CDR2 FQDESV (reference sequence). V dropped 5 bases and J dropped 3; count of bases not matched to a gene: 2. This CDR3 is CASSQQGTDTQYF. CDR3 coding DNA: TGTGCCAGCAGCCAACAGGGGACAGATACGCAGTATTTT.

The chain uses TRBV19 and TRBJ1-1, with 9 nucleotides matching TRBD1. J gave up 2 bases and V 6 bases, and 4 bases lay outside the gene matches. Germline CDR1 is LNHDA and CDR2 is SQIVND (reference sequence). The CDR3 sequence is 14 residues long. CDR3 sequence: CASRQQGANTEAFF. CDR3 coding DNA: TGTGCCAGTAGGCAACAGGGGGCTAACACTGAAGCTTTCTTT.

The chain has TRBV27 and TRBJ2-6; D gene unclear. Trimming left V 7 bases short and J 0 bases short, with 16 bases between. CDR1 and CDR2 (germline): MNHEY, SMNVEV (reference sequence). This CDR3 is built from 17 residues. DNA of the CDR3: TGTGCCAGCACCCTGCTTCCGGGTTCCTCTGGGGCCAACGTCCTGACTTTC. This codes for CASTLLPGSSGANVLTF.

The genes are TRBV5-6 and TRBJ1-1; 7 bases are a match to TRBD1. Germline V gives CDR1 SGHDT, CDR2 YYEEEE. The CDR3 loop spans 13 amino acids. V trimming: 6 bases; J trimming: 4 bases; junction bases outside the gene matches: 6. The CDR3 DNA reads TGTGCCAGCACCATAGGGGGCCGCACTGAAGCTTTCTTT. It encodes CASTIGGRTEAFF.

The J gene is TRBJ2-1, the V gene TRBV9; 7 bases map to TRBD2. CDR1 is SGDLS and CDR2 is YYNGEE in the germline V gene. There are 14 residues in the CDR3. V shed 0 bases and J 5 bases; nucleotides not matched to a gene: 2. The CDR3 protein is CASSVAGGHNEQFF. Here the CDR3 DNA reads TGTGCCAGCAGCGTAGCGGGAGGTCACAATGAGCAGTTCTTC.

This chain uses TRBV9 with TRBJ1-6; D is unclear. Germline V gene sequence: CDR1 SGDLS, CDR2 YYNGEE. The V end was cut by 2 bases, the J end by 7 bases, with 19 bases between. The CDR3 consists of 17 residues. The CDR3 region has the DNA TGTGCCAGCAGCGTCGACGGCACGCAGACTTCGAATTCACCCCTCCACTTT. As protein: CASSVDGTQTSNSPLHF.

This rearrangement joins TRBV5-6 to TRBJ1-2, with TRBD1 matching 9 bases. Per germline, CDR1 SGHDT and CDR2 YYEEEE. The ends lost 1 base at V and 2 bases at J; junction bases unmatched: 3. This CDR3 is built from 15 residues. Here the CDR3 reads CASSLTGQGNYGYTF. The CDR3 DNA follows: TGTGCCAGCAGCTTGACGGGACAGGGAAACTATGGCTACACCTTC. Full variable domain (outside the CDR3, taken from reference TRBV5-6 and TRBJ1-2): DAGVTQSPTHLIKTRGQQVTLRCSPKSGHDTVSWYQQALGQGPQFIFQYYEEEERQRGNFPDRFSGHQFPNYSSELNVNALLLGDSALYLCASSLTGQGNYGYTFGSGTRLTVV.

The chain links TRBV5-6 to TRBJ1-6; D is ambiguous. Germline V gene lookup returns CDR1 SGHDT and CDR2 YYEEEE. The CDR3 length is 15 residues. With 0 bases removed from V and 13 bases from J, the gap between germline ends came to 17 bases. Written as DNA, the CDR3 is TGTGCCAGCAGCTTGGGGGAGACGGTTCGTGTCCCCCTCCACTTT. This codes for CASSLGETVRVPLHF.

The rearrangement uses TRBV7-8 and TRBJ2-2, with 8 bases matching TRBD1. Per the germline V gene, CDR1 is SGHVS and CDR2 is FQNEAQ. V lost 5 bases, J lost 4 bases, and 9 bases stayed unmatched. The CDR3 consists of 16 residues. The CDR3 bases are TGTGCCAGCAGCCCCCCGACAGGGGCAACCACCGGGGAGCTGTTTTTT. Its translation is CASSPPTGATTGELFF.